This entry describes one TCR beta chain. Its antigen is unidentified. This record belongs to a study of type 1 and type 2 diabetes patients. Study-level information: Donors were type 1 diabetes, type 2 diabetes, or nondiabetic controls. Notes on the study in general: Highly-expanded CD4+ clones were few in type 2 diabetes, median one, about 3.9% of reads.

V was trimmed by 6 bases and J by 10 bases, leaving 18 bases between them. The V gene's germline CDR1 is MNHEY and CDR2 SVGAGI. This CDR3 is built from 13 residues. PCR was run on genomic DNA. A primer set of 30 forward and 13 reverse primers amplified the CDR3. From the multiplex PCR reads, TCRdb called clonotypes with MiXCR, one entry per CDR3 protein. Of 270,000 or so distinct CDR3 sequences listed, around 47% were seen once; the top ten hold roughly 15%. This clonotype was sampled from a man between 18 and 29 years old with type 2 diabetes. Specimen: peripheral blood mononuclear cells (PBMCs). The chain joins TRBV6-5 to TRBJ1-1; a possible D gene is TRBD1 (6 bases). The CDR3 spells CASRPRGSPGAFF. The CDR3, as DNA: TGTGCCAGCAGACCCAGGGGCTCCCCCGGAGCTTTCTTT.